This T cell receptor beta chain was profiled in a study of T cell responses to AZD1222 COVID-19 vaccine. For the study at large: Second-dose intervals near 4 or 12 weeks were combined. Findings and limits, study-wide: Clonal diversity was possibly underestimated, and the donors were mostly white British, with more females. Once two AZD1222 doses were given, Spike-specific TCR breadth and depth went up. Baseline seropositivity characterized only six AZD1222 recipients.

The CDR3 has 13 residues. The ends lost 6 bases at V and 4 bases at J; junction bases unmatched: 3. Produced via immunoSEQ multiplex PCR; TCRdb's table is partial and in-frame only. The sample has around 84,000 clones; around nine tenths are singletons. This clone has a single count. Its specificity is unknown. This chain connects TRBV12-3 or TRBV12-4 to TRBJ1-2; 9 nucleotides match TRBD1. This sample comprised peripheral blood, obtained on day 0 of AZD1222 vaccination. The clonotype originates from an adult in good health. The CDR3 nucleotides are TGTGCCAGCAGCTGGGGACAGGGCTATGGCTACACCTTC. It encodes CASSWGQGYGYTF.